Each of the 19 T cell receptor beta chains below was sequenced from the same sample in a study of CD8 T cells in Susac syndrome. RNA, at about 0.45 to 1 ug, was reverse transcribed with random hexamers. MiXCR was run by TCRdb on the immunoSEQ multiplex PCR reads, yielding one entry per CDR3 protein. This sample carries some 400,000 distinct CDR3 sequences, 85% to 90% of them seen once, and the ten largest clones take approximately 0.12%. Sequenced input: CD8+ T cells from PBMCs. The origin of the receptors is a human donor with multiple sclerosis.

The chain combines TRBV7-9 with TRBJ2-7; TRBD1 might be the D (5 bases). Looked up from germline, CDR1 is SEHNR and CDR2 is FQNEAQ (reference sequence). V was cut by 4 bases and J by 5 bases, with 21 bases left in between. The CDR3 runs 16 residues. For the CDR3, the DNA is TGTGCCAGCAGCTCCCCCCAGACAGCCATCTTCGACGAGCAGTACTTC. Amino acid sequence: CASSSPQTAIFDEQYF. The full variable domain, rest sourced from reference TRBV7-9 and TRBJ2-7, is DTGVSQNPRHKITKRGQNVTFRCDPISEHNRLYWYRQTLGQGPEFLTYFQNEAQLEKSRLLSDRFSAERPKGSFSTLEIQRTEQGDSAMYLCASSSPQTAIFDEQYFGPGTRLTVT.

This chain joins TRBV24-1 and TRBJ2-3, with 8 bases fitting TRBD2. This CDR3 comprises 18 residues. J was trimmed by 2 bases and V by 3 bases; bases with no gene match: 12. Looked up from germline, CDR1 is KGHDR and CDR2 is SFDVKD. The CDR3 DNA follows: TGTGCCACCAGTGATCAGGATCGGGAGGGGGGACCCACAGATACGCAGTATTTT. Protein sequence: CATSDQDREGGPTDTQYF.

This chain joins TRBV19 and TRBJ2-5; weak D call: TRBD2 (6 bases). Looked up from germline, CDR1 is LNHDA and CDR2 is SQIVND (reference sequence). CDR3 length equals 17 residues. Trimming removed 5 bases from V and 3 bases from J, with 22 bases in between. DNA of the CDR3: TGTGCCAGTAGTGCGCGGAAGGAGGGGAGAAGAAAAGAGACCCAGTACTTC. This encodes CASSARKEGRRKETQYF.

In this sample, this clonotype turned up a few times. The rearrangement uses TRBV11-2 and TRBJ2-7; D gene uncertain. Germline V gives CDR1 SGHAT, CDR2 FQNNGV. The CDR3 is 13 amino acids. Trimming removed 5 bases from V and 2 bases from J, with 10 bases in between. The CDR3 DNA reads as TGTGCCAGCAGCCCCTACTCAGCCTACGAGCAGTACTTC. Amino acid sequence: CASSPYSAYEQYF.

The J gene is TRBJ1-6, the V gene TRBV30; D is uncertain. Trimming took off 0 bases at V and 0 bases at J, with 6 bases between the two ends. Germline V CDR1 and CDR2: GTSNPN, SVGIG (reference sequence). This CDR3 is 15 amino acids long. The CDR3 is CAWSVGSSYNSPLHF. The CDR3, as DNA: TGTGCCTGGAGTGTTGGTAGCTCCTATAATTCACCCCTCCACTTT.

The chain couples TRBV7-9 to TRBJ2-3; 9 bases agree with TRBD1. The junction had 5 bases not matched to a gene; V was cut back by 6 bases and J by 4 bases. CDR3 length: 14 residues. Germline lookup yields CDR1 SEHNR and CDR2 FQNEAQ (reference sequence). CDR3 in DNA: TGTGCCAGCAGGGGACAGGGAGTGCCAGATACGCAGTATTTT. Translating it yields CASRGQGVPDTQYF.

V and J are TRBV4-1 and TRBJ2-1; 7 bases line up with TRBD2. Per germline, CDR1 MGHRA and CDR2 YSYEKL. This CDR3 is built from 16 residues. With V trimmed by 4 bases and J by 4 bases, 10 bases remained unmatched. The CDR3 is CASSLTPSGGYNEQFF. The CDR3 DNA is TGCGCCAGCAGCCTTACTCCTAGCGGTGGGTACAATGAGCAGTTCTTC.

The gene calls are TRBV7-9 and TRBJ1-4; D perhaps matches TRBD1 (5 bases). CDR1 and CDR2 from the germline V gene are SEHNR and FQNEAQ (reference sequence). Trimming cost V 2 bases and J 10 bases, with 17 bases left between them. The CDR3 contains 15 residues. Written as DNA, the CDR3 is TGTGCCAGCAGCTTAATAGGGGTCGGGGCGAGAAAACTGTTTTTT. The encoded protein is CASSLIGVGARKLFF.

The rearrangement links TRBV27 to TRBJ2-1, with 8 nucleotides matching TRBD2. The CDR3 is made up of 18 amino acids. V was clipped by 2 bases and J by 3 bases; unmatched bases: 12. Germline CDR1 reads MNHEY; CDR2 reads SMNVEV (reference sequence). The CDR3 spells CASSLLLSGRADYNEQFF. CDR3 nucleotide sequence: TGTGCCAGCAGTTTACTTCTCAGCGGGAGAGCCGACTACAATGAGCAGTTCTTC.

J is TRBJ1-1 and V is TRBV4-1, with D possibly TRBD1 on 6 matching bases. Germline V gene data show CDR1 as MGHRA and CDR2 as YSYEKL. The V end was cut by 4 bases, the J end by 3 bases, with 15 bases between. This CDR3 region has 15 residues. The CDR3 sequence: CASSRTQGGDTEAFF. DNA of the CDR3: TGCGCCAGCAGCCGAACACAGGGAGGGGACACTGAAGCTTTCTTT.

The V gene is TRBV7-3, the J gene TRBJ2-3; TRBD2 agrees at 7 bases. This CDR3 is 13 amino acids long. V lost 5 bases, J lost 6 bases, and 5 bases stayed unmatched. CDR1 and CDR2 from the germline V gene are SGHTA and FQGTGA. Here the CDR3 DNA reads TGTGCCAGCAGCCCCGAACTAGCGGATACGCAGTATTTT. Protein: CASSPELADTQYF.

The CDR3 protein is CASSQDRNYDRDSEQFF. CDR3 DNA: TGCGCCAGCAGCCAAGATCGAAATTACGACAGGGACAGTGAGCAGTTCTTC. The chain links TRBV4-1 to TRBJ2-1, with 7 positions matching TRBD1. Germline V CDR1 and CDR2: MGHRA, YSYEKL. The CDR3 is 17 residues long. The J segment lost 9 bases and the V segment lost 0 bases, leaving 14 bases of the junction unmatched.

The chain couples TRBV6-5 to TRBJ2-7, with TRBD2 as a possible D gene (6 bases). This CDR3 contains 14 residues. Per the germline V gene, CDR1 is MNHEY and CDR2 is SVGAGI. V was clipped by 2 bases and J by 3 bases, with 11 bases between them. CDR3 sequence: CASSYTGGDYEQYF. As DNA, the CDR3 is TGTGCCAGCAGTTACACCGGAGGGGACTACGAGCAGTACTTC.

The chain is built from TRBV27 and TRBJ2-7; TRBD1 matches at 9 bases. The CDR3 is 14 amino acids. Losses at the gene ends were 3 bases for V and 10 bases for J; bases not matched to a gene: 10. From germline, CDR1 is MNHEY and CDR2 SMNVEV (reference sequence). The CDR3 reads CASSFFSGQGGQYF. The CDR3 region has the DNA TGTGCCAGCAGTTTCTTCTCGGGACAGGGCGGTCAGTACTTC.

The CDR3 nucleotides are TGCAGCGTGCTGTCGAGCGGGAGCATGGACGAGCAGTACTTC. Translation: CSVLSSGSMDEQYF. V and J are TRBV29-1 and TRBJ2-7; 8 bases are a match to TRBD2. The ends lost 6 bases at V and 5 bases at J; junction bases unmatched: 12. The CDR3 totals 14 residues. CDR1 is SQVTM, CDR2 ANQGSEA, per germline.

In DNA form, the CDR3 reads TGTGCCAGCAGCTTACCCGGGCCCGGGGCGACCCAGTACTTC. This codes for CASSLPGPGATQYF. V usage is TRBV7-9 and J usage is TRBJ2-5, with D perhaps being TRBD1 or TRBD2 (5 bases each). The CDR3 is 14 residues long. V gave up 2 bases and J gave up 7 bases, with 14 bases separating them. Germline values: CDR1 SEHNR, CDR2 FQNEAQ (reference sequence).

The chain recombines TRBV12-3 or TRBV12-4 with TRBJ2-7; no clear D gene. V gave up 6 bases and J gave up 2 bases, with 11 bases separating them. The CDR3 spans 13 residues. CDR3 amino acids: CASSPSLAYEQYF. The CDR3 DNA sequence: TGTGCCAGCAGCCCCTCCCTGGCCTACGAGCAGTACTTC.

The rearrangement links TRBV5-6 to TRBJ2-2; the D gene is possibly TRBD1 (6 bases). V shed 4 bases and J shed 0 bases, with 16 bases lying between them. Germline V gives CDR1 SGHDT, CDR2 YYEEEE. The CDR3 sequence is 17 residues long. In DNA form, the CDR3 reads TGTGCCAGCAGCGGTCCGGGACAAACCCCGAACACCGGGGAGCTGTTTTTT. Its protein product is CASSGPGQTPNTGELFF. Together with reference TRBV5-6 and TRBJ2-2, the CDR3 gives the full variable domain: DAGVTQSPTHLIKTRGQQVTLRCSPKSGHDTVSWYQQALGQGPQFIFQYYEEEERQRGNFPDRFSGHQFPNYSSELNVNALLLGDSALYLCASSGPGQTPNTGELFFGEGSRLTVL.

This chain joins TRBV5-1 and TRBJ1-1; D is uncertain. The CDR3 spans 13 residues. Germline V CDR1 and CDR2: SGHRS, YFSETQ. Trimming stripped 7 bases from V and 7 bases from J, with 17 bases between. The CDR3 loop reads CASASAALDEAFF. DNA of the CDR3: TGCGCCAGCGCGTCGGCGGCATTGGATGAAGCTTTCTTT.